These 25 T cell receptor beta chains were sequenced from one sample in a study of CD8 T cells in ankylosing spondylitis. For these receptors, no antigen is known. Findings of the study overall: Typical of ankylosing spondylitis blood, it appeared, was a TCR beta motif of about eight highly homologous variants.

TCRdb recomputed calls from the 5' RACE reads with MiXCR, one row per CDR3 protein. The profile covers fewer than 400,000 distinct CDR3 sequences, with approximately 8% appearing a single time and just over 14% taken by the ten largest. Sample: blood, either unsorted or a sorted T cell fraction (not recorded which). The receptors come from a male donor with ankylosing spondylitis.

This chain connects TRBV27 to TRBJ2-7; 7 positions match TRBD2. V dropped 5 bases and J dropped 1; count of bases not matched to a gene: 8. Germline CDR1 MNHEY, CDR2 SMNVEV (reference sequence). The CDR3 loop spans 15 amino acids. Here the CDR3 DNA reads TGTGCCAGCAGTCCGGGACTACCCCAGTCCTACGAGCAGTACTTC. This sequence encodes CASSPGLPQSYEQYF.

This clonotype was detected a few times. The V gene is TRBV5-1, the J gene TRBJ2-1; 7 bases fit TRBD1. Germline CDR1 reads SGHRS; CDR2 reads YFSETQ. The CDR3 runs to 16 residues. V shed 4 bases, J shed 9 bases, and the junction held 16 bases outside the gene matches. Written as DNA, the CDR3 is TGCGCCAGCAGCCCGGAACCGGGACAGAATAAAATTGAGCAGTTCTTC. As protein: CASSPEPGQNKIEQFF.

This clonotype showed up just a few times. The CDR3 DNA is TGTGCCAGCAGCCAACTAGCTCCGAACACCGGGGAGCTGTTTTTT. Translating it yields CASSQLAPNTGELFF. V gene TRBV14 combines with J gene TRBJ2-2; a weak D match, TRBD2 (5 bases). CDR1 SGHDN and CDR2 FVKESK come from the germline V gene. The CDR3 spans 15 residues. V was shortened by 2 bases and J by 0 bases, with 7 bases between the two germline ends.

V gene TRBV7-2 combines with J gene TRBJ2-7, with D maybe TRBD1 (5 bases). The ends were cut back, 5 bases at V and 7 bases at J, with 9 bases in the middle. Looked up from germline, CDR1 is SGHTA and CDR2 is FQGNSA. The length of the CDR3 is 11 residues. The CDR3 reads CASSQGPEQYF. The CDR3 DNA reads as TGTGCCAGCAGCCAGGGTCCTGAGCAGTACTTC.

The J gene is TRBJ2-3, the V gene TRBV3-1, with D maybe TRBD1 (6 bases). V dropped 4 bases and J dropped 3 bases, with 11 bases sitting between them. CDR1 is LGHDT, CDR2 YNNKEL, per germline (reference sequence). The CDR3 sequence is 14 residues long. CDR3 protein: CASSRPRGTDTQYF. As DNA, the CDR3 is TGTGCCAGCAGCCGACCGAGGGGGACAGATACGCAGTATTTT.

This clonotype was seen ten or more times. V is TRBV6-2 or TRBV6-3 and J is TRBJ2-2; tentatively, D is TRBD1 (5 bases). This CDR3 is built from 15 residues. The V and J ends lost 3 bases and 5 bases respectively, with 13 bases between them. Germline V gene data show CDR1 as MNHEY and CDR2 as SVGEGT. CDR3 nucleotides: TGTGCCAGCAGTTATCTCAGGGATGTAACCGGGGAGCTGTTTTTT. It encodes CASSYLRDVTGELFF.

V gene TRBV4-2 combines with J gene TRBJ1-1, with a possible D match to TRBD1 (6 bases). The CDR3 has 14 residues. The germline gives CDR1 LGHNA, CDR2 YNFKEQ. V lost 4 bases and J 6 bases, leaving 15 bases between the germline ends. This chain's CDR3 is CASSPPSRGSEAFF. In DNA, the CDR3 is TGTGCCAGCAGCCCCCCCTCCAGGGGCTCTGAAGCTTTCTTT.

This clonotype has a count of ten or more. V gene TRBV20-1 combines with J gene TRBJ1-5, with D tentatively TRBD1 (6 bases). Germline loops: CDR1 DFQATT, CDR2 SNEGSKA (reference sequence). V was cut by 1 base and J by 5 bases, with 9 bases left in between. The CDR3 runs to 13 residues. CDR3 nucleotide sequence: TGCAGTGCTAGAGTTCAGGGGTATCAGCCCCAGCATTTT. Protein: CSARVQGYQPQHF.

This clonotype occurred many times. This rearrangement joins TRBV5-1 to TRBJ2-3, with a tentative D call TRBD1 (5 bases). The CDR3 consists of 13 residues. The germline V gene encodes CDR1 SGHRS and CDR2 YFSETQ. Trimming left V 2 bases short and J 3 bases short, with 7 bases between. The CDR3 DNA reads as TGCGCCAGCAGCTTCCCAGGGACAGATACGCAGTATTTT. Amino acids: CASSFPGTDTQYF.

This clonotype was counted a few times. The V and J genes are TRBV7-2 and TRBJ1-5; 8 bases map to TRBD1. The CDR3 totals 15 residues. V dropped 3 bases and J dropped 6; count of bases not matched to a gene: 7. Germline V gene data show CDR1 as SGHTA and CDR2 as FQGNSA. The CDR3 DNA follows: TGTGCCAGCAGCTTCCGACAGGGGTCCCCTCAGCCCCAGCATTTT. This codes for CASSFRQGSPQPQHF. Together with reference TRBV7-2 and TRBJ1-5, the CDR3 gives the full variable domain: GAGVSQSPSNKVTEKGKDVELRCDPISGHTALYWYRQSLGQGLEFLIYFQGNSAPDKSGLPSDRFSAERTGGSVSTLTIQRTQQEDSAVYLCASSFRQGSPQPQHFGDGTRLSIL.

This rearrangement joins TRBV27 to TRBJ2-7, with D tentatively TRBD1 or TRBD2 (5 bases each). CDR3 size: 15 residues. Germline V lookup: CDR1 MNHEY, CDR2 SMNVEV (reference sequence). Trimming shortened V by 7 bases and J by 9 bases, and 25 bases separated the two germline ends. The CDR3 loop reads CASTLKGAPLSGQYF. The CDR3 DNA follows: TGTGCCAGCACATTGAAAGGGGCCCCCCTAAGCGGGCAGTACTTC.

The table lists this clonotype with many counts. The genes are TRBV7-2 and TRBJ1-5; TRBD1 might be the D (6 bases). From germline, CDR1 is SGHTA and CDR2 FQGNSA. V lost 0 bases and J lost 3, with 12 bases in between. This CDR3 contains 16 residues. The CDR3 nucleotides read TGTGCCAGCAGCTTAGCCGTATACAGGGACAATCAGCCCCAGCATTTT. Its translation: CASSLAVYRDNQPQHF.

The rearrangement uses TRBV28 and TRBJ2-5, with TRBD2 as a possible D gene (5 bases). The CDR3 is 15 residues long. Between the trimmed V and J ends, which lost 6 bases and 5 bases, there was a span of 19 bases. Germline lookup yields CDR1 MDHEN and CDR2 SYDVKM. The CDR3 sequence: CASRMDSSVIETQYF. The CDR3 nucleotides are TGTGCCAGCAGAATGGACTCGTCTGTAATTGAGACCCAGTACTTC.

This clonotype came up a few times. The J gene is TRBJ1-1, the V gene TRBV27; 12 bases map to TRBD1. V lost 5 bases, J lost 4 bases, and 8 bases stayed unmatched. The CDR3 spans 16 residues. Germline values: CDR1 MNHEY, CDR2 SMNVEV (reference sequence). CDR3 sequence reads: CASSGWGQGASTEAFF. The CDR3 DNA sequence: TGTGCCAGCAGTGGATGGGGACAGGGGGCAAGCACTGAAGCTTTCTTT.

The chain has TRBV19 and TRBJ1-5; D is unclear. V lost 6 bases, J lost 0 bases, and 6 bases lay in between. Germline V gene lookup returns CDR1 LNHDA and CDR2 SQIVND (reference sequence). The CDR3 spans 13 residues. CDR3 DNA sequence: TGTGCCAGTAGCAGTCGTAGCAATCAGCCCCAGCATTTT. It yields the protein CASSSRSNQPQHF.

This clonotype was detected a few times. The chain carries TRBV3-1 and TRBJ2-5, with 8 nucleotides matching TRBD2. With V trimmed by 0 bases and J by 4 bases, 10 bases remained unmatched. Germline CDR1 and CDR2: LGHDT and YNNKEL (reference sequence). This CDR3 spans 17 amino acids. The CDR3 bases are TGTGCCAGCAGCCAAGAACGTCCAGCGGGAGATCGAGAGACCCAGTACTTC. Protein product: CASSQERPAGDRETQYF.

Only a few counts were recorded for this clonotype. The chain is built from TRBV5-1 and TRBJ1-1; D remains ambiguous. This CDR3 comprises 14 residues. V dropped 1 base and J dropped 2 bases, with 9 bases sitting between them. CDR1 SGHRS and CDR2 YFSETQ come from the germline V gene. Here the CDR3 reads CASSLTPTNTEAFF. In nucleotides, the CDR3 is TGCGCCAGCAGCTTGACTCCCACCAACACTGAAGCTTTCTTT.

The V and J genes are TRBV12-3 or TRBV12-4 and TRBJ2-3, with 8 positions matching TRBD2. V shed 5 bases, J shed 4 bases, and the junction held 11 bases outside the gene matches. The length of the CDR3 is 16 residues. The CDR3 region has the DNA TGTGCCAGCAGTCCCCGGTCGCGGGAGGTCCCAGATACGCAGTATTTT. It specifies CASSPRSREVPDTQYF.

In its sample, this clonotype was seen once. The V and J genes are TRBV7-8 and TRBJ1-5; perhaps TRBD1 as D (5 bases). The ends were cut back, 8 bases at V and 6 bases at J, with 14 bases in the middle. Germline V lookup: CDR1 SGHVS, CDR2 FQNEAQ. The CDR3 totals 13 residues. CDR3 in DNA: TGTGCCAGCGCCGATTACCAGGGTCAGCCCCAGCATTTT. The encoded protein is CASADYQGQPQHF.

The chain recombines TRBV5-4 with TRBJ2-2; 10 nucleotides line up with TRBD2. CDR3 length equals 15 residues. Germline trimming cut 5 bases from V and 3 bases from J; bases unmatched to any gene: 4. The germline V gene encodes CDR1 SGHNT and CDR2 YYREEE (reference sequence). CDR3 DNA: TGTGCCAGCAGATCCGGGACTAGCGACACCGGGGAGCTGTTTTTT. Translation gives CASRSGTSDTGELFF. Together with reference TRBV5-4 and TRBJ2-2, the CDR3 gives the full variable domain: ETGVTQSPTHLIKTRGQQVTLRCSSQSGHNTVSWYQQALGQGPQFIFQYYREEENGRGNFPPRFSGLQFPNYSSELNVNALELDDSALYLCASRSGTSDTGELFFGEGSRLTVL.

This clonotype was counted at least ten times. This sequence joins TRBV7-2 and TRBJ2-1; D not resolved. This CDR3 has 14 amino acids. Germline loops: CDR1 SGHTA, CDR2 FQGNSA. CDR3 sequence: CVSGPADSYNEQFF. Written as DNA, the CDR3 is TGTGTCTCGGGTCCGGCGGACTCCTACAATGAGCAGTTCTTC.

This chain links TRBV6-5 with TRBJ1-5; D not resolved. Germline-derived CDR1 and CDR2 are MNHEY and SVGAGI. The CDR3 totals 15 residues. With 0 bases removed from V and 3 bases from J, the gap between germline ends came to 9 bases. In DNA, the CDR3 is TGTGCCAGCAGTTACTCGCCCGGGTCCAATCAGCCCCAGCATTTT. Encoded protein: CASSYSPGSNQPQHF.

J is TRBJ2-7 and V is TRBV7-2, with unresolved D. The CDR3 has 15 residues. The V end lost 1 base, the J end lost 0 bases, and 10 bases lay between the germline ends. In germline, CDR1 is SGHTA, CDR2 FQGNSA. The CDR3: CASSLVVGNSYEQYF. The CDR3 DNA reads TGTGCCAGCAGCTTAGTTGTAGGGAACTCCTACGAGCAGTACTTC.

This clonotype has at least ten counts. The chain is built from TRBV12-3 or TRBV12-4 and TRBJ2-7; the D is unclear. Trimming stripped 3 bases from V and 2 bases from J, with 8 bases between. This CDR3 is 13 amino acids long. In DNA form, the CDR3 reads TGTGCCAGCAGTTTCGCCCAGACCTACGAGCAGTACTTC. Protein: CASSFAQTYEQYF.

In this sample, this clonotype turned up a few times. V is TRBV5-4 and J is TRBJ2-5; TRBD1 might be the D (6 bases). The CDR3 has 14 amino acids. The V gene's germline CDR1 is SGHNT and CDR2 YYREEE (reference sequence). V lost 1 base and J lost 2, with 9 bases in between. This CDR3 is CASSLPGVQETQYF. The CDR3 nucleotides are TGTGCCAGCAGCTTGCCAGGGGTACAAGAGACCCAGTACTTC.